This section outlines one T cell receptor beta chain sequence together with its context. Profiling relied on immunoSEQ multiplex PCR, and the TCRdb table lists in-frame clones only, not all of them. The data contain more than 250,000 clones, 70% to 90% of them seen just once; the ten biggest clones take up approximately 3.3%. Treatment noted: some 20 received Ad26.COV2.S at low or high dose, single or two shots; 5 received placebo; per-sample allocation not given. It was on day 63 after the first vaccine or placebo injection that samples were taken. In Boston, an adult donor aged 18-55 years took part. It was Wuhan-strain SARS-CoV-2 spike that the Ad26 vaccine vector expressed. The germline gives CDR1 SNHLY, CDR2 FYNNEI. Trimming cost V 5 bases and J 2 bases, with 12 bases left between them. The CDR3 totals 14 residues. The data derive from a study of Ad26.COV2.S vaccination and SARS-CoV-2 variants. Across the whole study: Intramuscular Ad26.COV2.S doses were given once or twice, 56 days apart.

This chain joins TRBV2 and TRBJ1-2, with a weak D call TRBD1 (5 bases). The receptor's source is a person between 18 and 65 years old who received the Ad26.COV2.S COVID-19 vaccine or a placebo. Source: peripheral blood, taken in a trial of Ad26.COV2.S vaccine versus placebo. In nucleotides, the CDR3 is TGTGCCAGCAGTCCGGACATCGGAAACTATGGCTACACCTTC. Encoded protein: CASSPDIGNYGYTF.